The present TCR beta chain was sequenced within a study of T cell changes during pregnancy in multiple sclerosis. Clones were read by immunoSEQ multiplex PCR, and TCRdb kept only the in-frame ones, dropping some. The sample holds around 25,000 clones, approximately 80% seen once. CDR1 is SGHVS and CDR2 is FQNEAQ in the germline V gene. This CDR3 spans 16 amino acids. Trimming removed 6 bases from V and 3 bases from J; junction bases left unmatched: 6. The sample here was CD8+ T cells from peripheral blood mononuclear cells, taken in the first trimester of pregnancy. The chain recombines TRBV7-8 with TRBJ2-1; 12 nucleotides line up with TRBD2. The clonotype originates from a female donor in good health, enrolled as a control in a pregnancy study. The CDR3 DNA reads TGTGCCAGCAGTCCTGGACTAGCGGGGAACTACAATGAGCAGTTCTTC. This encodes CASSPGLAGNYNEQFF.